The 31 T cell receptor beta chains presented below share a single source sample, sequenced in a study of T cells after yellow fever vaccination. TCRdb re-called the 5' RACE reads with MiXCR, one entry per CDR3 protein. The sample records under 600,000 distinct CDR3 sequences, about a fifth being singletons. Sequencing used PBMCs, obtained approximately 20 days after the first yellow fever vaccination. The receptor source for this set is a man aged 18 to 29 who received the YFV17D yellow fever vaccine.

This clonotype has a handful of counts. The chain recombines TRBV5-1 with TRBJ2-6; D gene ambiguous. CDR1 and CDR2 (germline): SGHRS, YFSETQ. CDR3 length equals 15 residues. V was pared by 0 bases and J by 2 bases, with 6 bases between. The CDR3 DNA is TGCGCCAGCAGCTTGGCAGGACCTGGGGCCAACGTCCTGACTTTC. Protein product: CASSLAGPGANVLTF. Variable domain in full (rest from reference TRBV5-1 and TRBJ2-6): KAGVTQTPRYLIKTRGQQVTLSCSPISGHRSVSWYQQTPGQGLQFLFEYFSETQRNKGNFPGRFSGRQFSNSRSEMNVSTLELGDSALYLCASSLAGPGANVLTFGAGSRLTVL.

This chain joins TRBV6-1 and TRBJ1-1; D call uncertain. Trimming took 6 bases from V and 1 from J, leaving 9 bases between them. The CDR3 sequence is 13 residues long. Germline V gene data show CDR1 as MNHNS and CDR2 as SASEGT. The CDR3 spells CASRPSENTEAFF. The CDR3 DNA reads TGTGCCAGCAGGCCGTCGGAGAACACTGAAGCTTTCTTT.

This clonotype has just one count. In nucleotides, the CDR3 is TGTGCCAGCAGTTACGACAGGGATCAAGCTTTCTTT. It is translated as CASSYDRDQAFF. This chain uses TRBV6-2 or TRBV6-3 with TRBJ1-1, with 7 bases identical to TRBD1. The CDR3 is 12 residues long. Germline lookup yields CDR1 MNHEY and CDR2 SVGEGT. Germline trimming cut 2 bases from V and 9 bases from J; bases unmatched to any gene: 3.

J is TRBJ2-2 and V is TRBV5-1; 8 nucleotides align to TRBD2. V lost 4 bases, J lost 6 bases, and 5 bases stayed unmatched. Per the germline V gene, CDR1 is SGHRS and CDR2 is YFSETQ. CDR3 length: 14 residues. CDR3 in DNA: TGCGCCAGCAGCGCGGGGGGAACCTCCGGGGAGCTGTTTTTT. This translates into CASSAGGTSGELFF.

Comment on this clonotype: The germline gene is not matched at one end of the junction; a read error may be the cause. V and J are TRBV6-2 or TRBV6-3 and TRBJ2-3; D is unclear. The germline CDR1 and CDR2 sequences are MNHEY and SVGEGT. The CDR3 sequence is 12 residues long. DNA of the CDR3: TGTGCCATCAGTTCCCTCACAGATACGCAGTATTTT. Translated, it gives CAISSLTDTQYF.

This chain uses TRBV6-6 with TRBJ1-1; D unresolved. The V gene lost 0 bases and the J gene lost 7 bases, with 9 bases spanning the gap. The CDR3 loop spans 13 amino acids. Germline V gene sequence: CDR1 MNHNY, CDR2 SVGAGI (reference sequence). The CDR3 region is CASSYSSGGEAFF. The CDR3 DNA is TGTGCCAGCAGTTACTCGTCTGGAGGTGAAGCTTTCTTT.

The chain uses TRBV12-3 or TRBV12-4 and TRBJ2-3, with D possibly TRBD2 on 5 matching bases. This CDR3 is 15 amino acids long. Trimming removed 2 bases from V and 5 bases from J, with 14 bases in between. This CDR3 reads CASSLPQSGGDTQYF. The CDR3 DNA is TGTGCCAGCAGTTTACCTCAGTCCGGAGGAGATACGCAGTATTTT.

The rearrangement joins TRBV12-3 or TRBV12-4 to TRBJ1-2; D call uncertain. V lost 1 base to trimming and J lost 4 bases, with 10 bases between them. This CDR3 comprises 14 residues. The CDR3 loop reads CASSLDGAIYGYTF. As DNA, the CDR3 is TGTGCCAGCAGTTTAGATGGCGCCATCTATGGCTACACCTTC.

V gene TRBV6-2 or TRBV6-3 combines with J gene TRBJ1-1; TRBD1 aligns across 9 bases. Germline CDR1 reads MNHEY; CDR2 reads SVGEGT. Unmatched junction bases numbered 11, after V lost 6 bases and J lost 6 bases. CDR3 size: 15 residues. CDR3 in DNA: TGTGCCAGCAGCTACAAGACAGGGGGAAGACCTGAAGCTTTCTTT. It translates to CASSYKTGGRPEAFF.

V usage is TRBV6-6 and J usage is TRBJ2-3; D is uncertain. V was pared by 8 bases and J by 0 bases, with 9 bases between. Germline V gene lookup returns CDR1 MNHNY and CDR2 SVGAGI (reference sequence). The CDR3 extends over 13 amino acids. The CDR3 coding sequence is TGTGCCAGCCGGATGGGGAGCACAGATACGCAGTATTTT. Protein sequence: CASRMGSTDTQYF.

In its sample, this clonotype was seen many times. The V call is TRBV20-1, the J call TRBJ1-5, with D possibly matching TRBD1 (6 bases). Germline assignment: CDR1 DFQATT and CDR2 SNEGSKA (reference sequence). The CDR3 covers 16 residues. Deletions cut 1 base from V and 2 bases from J, with 15 bases between. As DNA, the CDR3 is TGCAGTGCTAGAGTCCGAGGCAGGGGTGGCAATCAGCCCCAGCATTTT. Amino acid sequence: CSARVRGRGGNQPQHF.

V usage is TRBV7-6 and J usage is TRBJ1-1, with a tentative D call TRBD1 (5 bases). The V and J ends lost 6 bases and 8 bases respectively, with 19 bases between them. CDR1 is SGHVS and CDR2 is FNYEAQ in the germline V gene. The CDR3 totals 14 residues. The CDR3 protein is CASSLAGTGVEAFF. The CDR3 DNA reads as TGTGCCAGCAGTCTGGCGGGGACCGGGGTCGAAGCTTTCTTT.

This clonotype is a singleton in its sample. The J gene is TRBJ1-4, the V gene TRBV7-8; D call uncertain. The CDR3 contains 16 residues. From germline, CDR1 is SGHVS and CDR2 FQNEAQ. The V end lost 2 bases, the J end lost 5 bases, and 15 bases lay between the germline ends. CDR3 sequence reads: CASSLTGFGRNEKLFF. The CDR3, as DNA: TGTGCCAGCAGCTTAACTGGCTTCGGGAGAAATGAAAAACTGTTTTTT.

This clonotype was seen more than once but under ten times. The CDR3 coding sequence is TGTGCCAGCACCCCCCTCGGGGCTGGGGCCAACGTCCTGACTTTC. Residues: CASTPLGAGANVLTF. This chain links TRBV2 with TRBJ2-6, with D possibly matching TRBD2 (5 bases). The length of the CDR3 is 15 residues. Trimming pared 7 bases from V and 2 bases from J, leaving 12 bases between. Looked up from germline, CDR1 is SNHLY and CDR2 is FYNNEI.

The chain links TRBV12-3 or TRBV12-4 to TRBJ2-3; no firm D call. The CDR3 consists of 12 residues. The ends were cut back, 6 bases at V and 4 bases at J, with 8 bases in the middle. The CDR3 DNA reads TGTGCCAGCAGAAACGGACCAGATACGCAGTATTTT. As protein: CASRNGPDTQYF.

This chain links TRBV9 with TRBJ2-2; tentatively, D is TRBD1 (5 bases). The CDR3 is 15 amino acids. Trimming left V 0 bases short and J 7 bases short, with 13 bases between. CDR1 is SGDLS and CDR2 is YYNGEE in the germline V gene. CDR3 amino acids: CASSVDPRVGGELFF. CDR3 bases: TGTGCCAGCAGCGTAGATCCCAGGGTTGGCGGGGAGCTGTTTTTT.

The chain is built from TRBV12-3 or TRBV12-4 and TRBJ2-2; 9 bases fit TRBD1. The V gene end was trimmed by 6 bases and the J gene end by 6 bases; junction bases not matched to a gene: 11. There are 16 residues in the CDR3. CDR3 residues: CASREAGTGMAGELFF. Written as DNA, the CDR3 is TGTGCCAGCAGAGAGGCCGGGACAGGGATGGCCGGGGAGCTGTTTTTT.

This clonotype was detected only a few times. The rearrangement uses TRBV18 and TRBJ1-1; no firm D call. The CDR3 is made up of 12 amino acids. Looked up from germline, CDR1 is KGHSH and CDR2 is LQKENI. V was pared by 8 bases and J by 1 base, with 8 bases between. DNA for the CDR3: TGTGCCAGCAGCATACAGAACACTGAAGCTTTCTTT. It yields the protein CASSIQNTEAFF.

The V and J genes are TRBV7-3 and TRBJ2-3, with D tentatively TRBD1 (6 bases). Trimming took 5 bases from V and 6 from J, leaving 21 bases between them. The CDR3 totals 16 residues. Germline-derived CDR1 and CDR2 are SGHTA and FQGTGA. The DNA of the CDR3 is TGTGCCAGCAGCCGATCCGGGACACTTTTGGGCGATACGCAGTATTTT. Protein: CASSRSGTLLGDTQYF.

The rearrangement links TRBV3-1 to TRBJ1-1; a possible D gene is TRBD1 (6 bases). CDR3 length: 13 residues. The germline CDR1 and CDR2 sequences are LGHDT and YNNKEL (reference sequence). The ends were cut back, 2 bases at V and 7 bases at J, with 11 bases in the middle. The CDR3: CASSQRGALEAFF. In nucleotides, the CDR3 is TGTGCCAGCAGCCAAAGGGGGGCCCTTGAAGCTTTCTTT.

This CDR3 is CASSGHGRVTDTQYF. As DNA, the CDR3 is TGTGCCAGCAGTGGCCACGGGAGGGTTACGGATACGCAGTATTTT. This chain joins TRBV25-1 and TRBJ2-3; TRBD2 agrees at 8 bases. After removal of 4 bases from V and 6 bases from J, the junction contained 9 bases not matched to a gene. The V gene's germline CDR1 is MGHDK and CDR2 SYGVNS. The CDR3 length is 15 residues.

The chain joins TRBV18 to TRBJ1-6; weak D call: TRBD1 (5 bases). Germline values: CDR1 KGHSH, CDR2 LQKENI. Trimming removed 3 bases at V and 0 bases at J, with 6 bases between. CDR3 length: 15 residues. This CDR3 reads CASSPDSSYNSPLHF. CDR3 nucleotides: TGTGCCAGCTCACCCGACAGCTCCTATAATTCACCCCTCCACTTT. The full variable domain, with the rest looked up from reference TRBV18 and TRBJ1-6, is NAGVMQNPRHLVRRRGQEARLRCSPMKGHSHVYWYRQLPEEGLKFMVYLQKENIIDESGMPKERFSAEFPKEGPSILRIQQVVRGDSAAYFCASSPDSSYNSPLHFGNGTRLTVT.

The V gene is TRBV6-1, the J gene TRBJ2-2, with D uncertain. Trimming took 7 bases from V and 3 from J, leaving 15 bases between them. Germline V gives CDR1 MNHNS, CDR2 SASEGT. The CDR3 is 15 residues long. The CDR3 sequence is CASTTMGGYTGELFF. As DNA, the CDR3 is TGTGCCAGCACCACCATGGGCGGATACACCGGGGAGCTGTTTTTT.

This clonotype was counted only a few times. V is TRBV20-1 and J is TRBJ2-1; 9 bases agree with TRBD2. Germline CDR1 DFQATT, CDR2 SNEGSKA (reference sequence). Trimming removed 1 base from V and 0 bases from J; junction bases left unmatched: 4. The CDR3 is made up of 16 amino acids. CDR3 in amino acids: CSARGGGAVSYNEQFF. CDR3 nucleotide sequence: TGCAGTGCTAGAGGCGGGGGGGCGGTCTCCTACAATGAGCAGTTCTTC.

This clonotype came up a few times. The chain couples TRBV5-1 to TRBJ2-2; D is unresolved. The CDR3 extends over 12 amino acids. Trimming took off 1 base at V and 7 bases at J, with 5 bases between the two ends. The germline gives CDR1 SGHRS, CDR2 YFSETQ. The CDR3 DNA reads as TGCGCCAGCAGCTTGATGGTCGGGGAGCTGTTTTTT. This sequence encodes CASSLMVGELFF.

This clonotype was found a few times. The rearrangement joins TRBV12-3 or TRBV12-4 to TRBJ2-5; a weak D match, TRBD1 (6 bases). The CDR3 has 13 amino acids. Trimming removed 3 bases from V and 6 bases from J, with 11 bases in between. The CDR3 DNA follows: TGTGCCAGCAGTTTGACAGGTCGACAGACCCAGTACTTC. This gives the protein CASSLTGRQTQYF.

V is TRBV12-3 or TRBV12-4 and J is TRBJ1-1, with a tentative D call TRBD1 (5 bases). Trimming cost V 3 bases and J 5 bases, with 16 bases left between them. The CDR3 runs to 15 residues. The CDR3 loop reads CASSFKGVPGTEAFF. In DNA form, the CDR3 reads TGTGCCAGCAGTTTTAAAGGGGTACCTGGTACTGAAGCTTTCTTT.

This clonotype was seen a few times. In nucleotides, the CDR3 is TGTGCCAGCAGTTTAGGATTTATGTTAAGCACTGAAGCTTTCTTT. It codes for CASSLGFMLSTEAFF. This chain uses TRBV28 with TRBJ1-1; D gene unclear. The CDR3 extends over 15 amino acids. Germline CDR1 is MDHEN and CDR2 is SYDVKM. V was shortened by 2 bases and J by 4 bases, with 14 bases between the two germline ends.

This clonotype was seen a few times. This chain joins TRBV27 and TRBJ2-7, with 9 bases that match TRBD1. J lost 10 bases, V lost 5 bases, and 6 bases had no gene match. Germline V CDR1 and CDR2: MNHEY, SMNVEV (reference sequence). The CDR3 consists of 12 residues. The DNA of the CDR3 is TGTGCCAGCAGTACCACAGGGGGCCCTCAGTACTTC. It translates to CASSTTGGPQYF.

This clonotype was seen only a few times. The chain links TRBV18 to TRBJ2-5, with D uncertain. CDR1 and CDR2 (germline): KGHSH, LQKENI. The CDR3 is 13 amino acids. V was shortened by 2 bases and J by 5 bases, with 9 bases between the two germline ends. The CDR3 is CASSPTTTETQYF. The CDR3 bases are TGTGCCAGCTCACCAACAACCACGGAGACCCAGTACTTC.

This chain uses TRBV5-4 with TRBJ1-6, with TRBD1 matching 10 bases. Unmatched junction bases numbered 7, after V lost 4 bases and J lost 9 bases. The CDR3 totals 15 residues. CDR1 is SGHNT and CDR2 is YYREEE in the germline V gene (reference sequence). CDR3 loop: CASSIRDRGSSPLHF. DNA of the CDR3: TGTGCCAGCAGCATTAGGGACAGGGGAAGTTCACCCCTCCACTTT.